These 4 T cell receptor beta chains share one sample of origin, sequenced in a study of T cell responses to AZD1222 COVID-19 vaccine. TCRdb's table, derived via immunoSEQ multiplex PCR, lists solely in-frame clones and lacks some. Among some 120,000 clones, roughly nine tenths were seen once, and the ten largest hold around 4%. This specimen was peripheral blood, taken on day 0 of AZD1222 vaccination. The receptors come from an adult in good health.

The chain joins TRBV5-5 to TRBJ1-5; perhaps TRBD1 as D (5 bases). Germline loops: CDR1 SGHKS, CDR2 YYEKEE (reference sequence). Between the trimmed V and J ends, which lost 5 bases and 2 bases, there was a span of 20 bases. The length of the CDR3 is 17 residues. CDR3 loop: CASSSGTGIAGNQPQHF. The CDR3 DNA is TGTGCCAGCAGTTCCGGGACTGGGATTGCGGGCAATCAGCCCCAGCATTTT. The full variable domain, its missing parts supplied by reference TRBV5-5 and TRBJ1-5, is DAGVTQSPTHLIKTRGQQVTLRCSPISGHKSVSWYQQVLGQGPQFIFQYYEKEERGRGNFPDRFSARQFPNYSSELNVNALLLGDSALYLCASSSGTGIAGNQPQHFGDGTRLSIL.

The V call is TRBV28, the J call TRBJ2-1; the match to TRBD2 covers 8 bases. Germline loops: CDR1 MDHEN, CDR2 SYDVKM. CDR3 length: 15 amino acids. J lost 1 base, V lost 2 bases, and 1 base had no gene match. The CDR3 is CASSLAGGSYNEQFF. CDR3 coding DNA: TGTGCCAGCAGTTTAGCGGGAGGATCCTACAATGAGCAGTTCTTC.

This chain links TRBV7-3 with TRBJ2-5; D unresolved. This CDR3 has 13 residues. V lost 5 bases, J lost 4 bases, and 11 bases lay in between. The germline CDR1 and CDR2 sequences are SGHTA and FQGTGA. Here the CDR3 reads CASSPDPLETQYF. The CDR3 nucleotides read TGTGCCAGCAGCCCAGACCCCTTAGAGACCCAGTACTTC.

Only a few counts were recorded for this clone. This chain connects TRBV27 to TRBJ2-3, with 7 bases fitting TRBD2. The V segment lost 7 bases and the J segment 6 bases; nucleotides outside the gene matches: 16. This CDR3 contains 16 residues. CDR1 MNHEY and CDR2 SMNVEV come from the germline V gene (reference sequence). CDR3 protein: CASTHTRGSKADTQYF. CDR3 in DNA: TGTGCCAGCACCCATACGCGGGGGTCTAAGGCGGATACGCAGTATTTT.